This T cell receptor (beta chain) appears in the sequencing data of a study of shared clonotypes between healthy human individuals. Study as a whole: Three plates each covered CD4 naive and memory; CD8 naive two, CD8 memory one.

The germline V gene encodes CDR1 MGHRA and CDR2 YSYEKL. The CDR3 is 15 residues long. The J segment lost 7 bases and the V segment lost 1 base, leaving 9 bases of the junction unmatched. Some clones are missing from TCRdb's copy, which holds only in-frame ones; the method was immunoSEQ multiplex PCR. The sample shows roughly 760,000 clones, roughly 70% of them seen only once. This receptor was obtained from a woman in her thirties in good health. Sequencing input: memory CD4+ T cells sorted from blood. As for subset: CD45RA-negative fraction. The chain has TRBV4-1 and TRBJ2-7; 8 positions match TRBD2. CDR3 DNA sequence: TGCGCCAGCAGCCAAGGTTTAGCGGGAAGCTTGGAGCAGTACTTC. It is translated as CASSQGLAGSLEQYF.